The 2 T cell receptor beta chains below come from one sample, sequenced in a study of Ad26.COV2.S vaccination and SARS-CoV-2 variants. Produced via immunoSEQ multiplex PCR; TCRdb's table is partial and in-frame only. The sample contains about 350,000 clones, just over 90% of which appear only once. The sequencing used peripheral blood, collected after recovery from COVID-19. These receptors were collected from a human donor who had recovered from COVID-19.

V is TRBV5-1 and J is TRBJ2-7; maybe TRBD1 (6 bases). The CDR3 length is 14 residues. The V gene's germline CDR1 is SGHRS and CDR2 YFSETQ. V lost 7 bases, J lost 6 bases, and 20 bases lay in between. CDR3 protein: CASSPRGARGEQYF. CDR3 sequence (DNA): TGCGCCAGCTCCCCCAGGGGCGCGAGGGGCGAGCAGTACTTC.

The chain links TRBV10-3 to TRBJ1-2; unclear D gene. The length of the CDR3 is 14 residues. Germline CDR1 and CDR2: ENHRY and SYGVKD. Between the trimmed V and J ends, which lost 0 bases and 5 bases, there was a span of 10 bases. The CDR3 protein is CAISESTTDYGYTF. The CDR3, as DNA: TGTGCCATCAGTGAGTCAACGACGGATTATGGCTACACCTTC.